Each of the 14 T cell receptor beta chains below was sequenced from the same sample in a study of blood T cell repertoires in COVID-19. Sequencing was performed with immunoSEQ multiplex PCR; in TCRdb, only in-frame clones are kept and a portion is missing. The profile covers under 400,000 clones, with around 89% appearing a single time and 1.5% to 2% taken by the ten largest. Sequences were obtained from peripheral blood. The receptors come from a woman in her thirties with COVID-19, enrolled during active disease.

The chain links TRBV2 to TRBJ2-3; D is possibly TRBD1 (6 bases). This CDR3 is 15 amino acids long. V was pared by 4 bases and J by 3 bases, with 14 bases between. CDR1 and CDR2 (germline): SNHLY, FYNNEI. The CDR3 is CASSGGRGGTDTQYF. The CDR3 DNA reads TGTGCCAGCAGTGGAGGCAGGGGTGGAACAGATACGCAGTATTTT.

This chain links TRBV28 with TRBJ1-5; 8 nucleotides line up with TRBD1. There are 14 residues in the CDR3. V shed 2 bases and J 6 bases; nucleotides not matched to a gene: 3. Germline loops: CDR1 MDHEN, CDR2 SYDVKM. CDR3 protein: CASSLVGQGQPQHF. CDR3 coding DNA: TGTGCCAGCAGTTTAGTAGGACAGGGTCAGCCCCAGCATTTT.

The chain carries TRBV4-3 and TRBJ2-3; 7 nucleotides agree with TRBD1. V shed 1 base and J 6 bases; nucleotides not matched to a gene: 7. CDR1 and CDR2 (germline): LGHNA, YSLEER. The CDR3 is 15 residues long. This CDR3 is CASSQGQGRMDTQYF. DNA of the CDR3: TGCGCCAGCAGCCAAGGACAGGGTAGGATGGATACGCAGTATTTT.

CDR3: CATQTGVPGNTIYF. CDR3 nucleotide sequence: TGTGCCACACAGACAGGGGTCCCTGGAAACACCATATATTTT. The V call is TRBV6-5, the J call TRBJ1-3; TRBD1 agrees at 8 bases. The CDR3 is made up of 14 amino acids. The trim removed 10 bases at V and 2 bases at J, leaving 7 bases unmatched. The germline gives CDR1 MNHEY, CDR2 SVGAGI.

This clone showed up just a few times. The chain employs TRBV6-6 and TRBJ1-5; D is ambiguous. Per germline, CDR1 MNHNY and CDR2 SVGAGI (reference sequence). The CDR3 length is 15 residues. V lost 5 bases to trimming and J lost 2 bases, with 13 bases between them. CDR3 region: CASSRSITGNQPQHF. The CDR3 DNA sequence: TGTGCCAGCAGTCGATCGATCACGGGCAATCAGCCCCAGCATTTT.

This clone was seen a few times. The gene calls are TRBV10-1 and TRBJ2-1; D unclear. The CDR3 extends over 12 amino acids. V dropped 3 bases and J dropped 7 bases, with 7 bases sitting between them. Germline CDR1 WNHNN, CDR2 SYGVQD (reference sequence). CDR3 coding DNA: TGCGCCAGCAGTGACCGGAGAAATGAGCAGTTCTTC. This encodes CASSDRRNEQFF.

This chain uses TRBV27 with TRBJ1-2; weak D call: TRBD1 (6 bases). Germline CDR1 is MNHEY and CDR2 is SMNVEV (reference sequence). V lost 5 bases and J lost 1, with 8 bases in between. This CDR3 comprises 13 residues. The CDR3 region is CASSRQDNYGYTF. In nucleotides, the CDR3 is TGTGCCAGCAGTCGACAGGATAACTATGGCTACACCTTC.

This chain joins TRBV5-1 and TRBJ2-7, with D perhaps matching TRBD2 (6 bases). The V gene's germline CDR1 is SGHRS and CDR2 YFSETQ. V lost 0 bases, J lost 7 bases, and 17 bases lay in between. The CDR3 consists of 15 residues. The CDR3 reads CASSLGQGGGFEQYV. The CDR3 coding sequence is TGCGCCAGCAGCTTGGGCCAAGGTGGGGGGTTTGAGCAGTACGTC.

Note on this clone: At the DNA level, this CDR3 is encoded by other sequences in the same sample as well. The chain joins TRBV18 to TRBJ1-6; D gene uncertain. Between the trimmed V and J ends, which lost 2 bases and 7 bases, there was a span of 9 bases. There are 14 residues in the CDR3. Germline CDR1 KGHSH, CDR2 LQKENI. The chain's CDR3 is CASSPSGGNSPLHF. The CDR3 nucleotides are TGTGCCAGCTCACCATCTGGCGGGAATTCACCCCTCCACTTT.

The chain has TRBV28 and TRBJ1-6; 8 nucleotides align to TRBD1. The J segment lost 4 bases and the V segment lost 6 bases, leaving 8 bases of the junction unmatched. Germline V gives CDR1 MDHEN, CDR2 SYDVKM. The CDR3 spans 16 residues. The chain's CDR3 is CASSPKTGAYNSPLHF. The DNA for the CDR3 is TGTGCCAGCAGCCCCAAGACAGGGGCTTATAATTCACCCCTCCACTTT.

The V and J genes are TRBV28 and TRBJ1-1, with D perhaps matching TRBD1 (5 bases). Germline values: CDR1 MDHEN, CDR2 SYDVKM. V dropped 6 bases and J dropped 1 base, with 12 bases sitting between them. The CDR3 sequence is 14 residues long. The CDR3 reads CASSLAQGNTEAFF. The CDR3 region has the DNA TGTGCCAGCAGCCTTGCCCAGGGGAACACTGAAGCTTTCTTT. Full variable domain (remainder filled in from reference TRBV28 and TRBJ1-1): DVKVTQSSRYLVKRTGEKVFLECVQDMDHENMFWYRQDPGLGLRLIYFSYDVKMKEKGDIPEGYSVSREKKERFSLILESASTNQTSMYLCASSLAQGNTEAFFGQGTRLTVV.

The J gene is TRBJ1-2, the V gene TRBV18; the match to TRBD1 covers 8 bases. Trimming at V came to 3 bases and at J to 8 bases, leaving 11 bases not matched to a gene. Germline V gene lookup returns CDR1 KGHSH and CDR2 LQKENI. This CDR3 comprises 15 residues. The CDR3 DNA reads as TGTGCCAGCTCACCGCTCGCCAGGGGGCCCTTGGGCTACACCTTC. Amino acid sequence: CASSPLARGPLGYTF.

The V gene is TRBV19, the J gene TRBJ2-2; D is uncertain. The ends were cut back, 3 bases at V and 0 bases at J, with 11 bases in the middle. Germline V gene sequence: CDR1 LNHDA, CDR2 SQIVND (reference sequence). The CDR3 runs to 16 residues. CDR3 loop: CASSMSRFANTGELFF. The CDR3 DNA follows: TGTGCCAGTAGTATGTCACGGTTCGCGAACACCGGGGAGCTGTTTTTT.

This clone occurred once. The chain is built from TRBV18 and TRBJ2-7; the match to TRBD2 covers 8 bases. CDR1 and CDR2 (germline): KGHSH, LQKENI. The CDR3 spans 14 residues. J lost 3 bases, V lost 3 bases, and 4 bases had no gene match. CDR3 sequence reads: CASSPSGGSYEQYV. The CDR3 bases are TGTGCCAGCTCACCCAGCGGGGGAAGCTACGAGCAGTACGTC.